This entry is about one T cell receptor (beta chain). Its antigen is unidentified. Generated by immunoSEQ multiplex PCR, the TCRdb table keeps only in-frame clones and is missing some. This sample has approximately 84,000 clones, with about nine tenths found just once. Selection required adequate fresh-frozen tumor tissue plus more than two years' survival data. These data are taken from a study of glioma-infiltrating T cells after dendritic cell vaccination. Study findings and constraints: Survival was not directly related to TCR clonality in these patients.

The J segment lost 0 bases and the V segment lost 3 bases, leaving 11 bases of the junction unmatched. Per the germline V gene, CDR1 is MGHDK and CDR2 is SYGVNS. The CDR3 totals 18 residues. The V gene is TRBV25-1, the J gene TRBJ2-3, with 8 bases identical to TRBD1. The source material was blood, sampled before dendritic cell vaccination. This TCR was sampled from a human donor with glioblastoma. The DNA of the CDR3 is TGTGCCAGCAGTGAGATAACCAGGGGGCGATCTAGCACAGATACGCAGTATTTT. Residues: CASSEITRGRSSTDTQYF.